The present T cell receptor beta chain was sequenced within a study of T cell repertoires in cytomegalovirus infection. Study results and limitations: HLA-C-restricted CMV clonotypes gave the most frequent clonotype in two of eight donors. Using cumulative public TCR beta family frequency, the authors identified those who carried CMV together with the relevant HLA.

As regards this clonotype: The antigen is undetermined.

Per the germline V gene, CDR1 is SNHLY and CDR2 is FYNNEI. This CDR3 has 15 residues. The ends lost 2 bases at V and 3 bases at J; junction bases unmatched: 6. A single record per CDR3 protein comes from TCRdb applying MiXCR to the reads. The data show some 700,000 distinct CDR3 sequences, 35% seen once. This sequence joins TRBV2 and TRBJ1-2; 7 positions agree with TRBD1. This clonotype was sampled from a human donor in good health (CMV status not recorded). Some clones in this sample may be carry-over from other donors' samples. What was sequenced was PBMCs. CDR3 residues: CASSEMARGYYGYTF. In DNA form, the CDR3 reads TGTGCCAGCAGTGAAATGGCCAGGGGGTACTATGGCTACACCTTC.